The 21 T cell receptor beta chains listed next were all sequenced from one sample in a study of CD4 T cells in relation to SARS-CoV-2 and coronaviruses. For these TCRs, the target antigens are not known. The unexposed donors gave CD4+ T cells in about 2010-2019, prior to COVID-19. After less than 11 days of culture, CD4+ T cells were isolated. TCRdb's copy holds only in-frame clones and misses some; the assay was immunoSEQ multiplex PCR. The data hold roughly 15,000 clones, with about four fifths observed a single time. The specimen sequenced was CD4+ T cells from PBMCs, cultured in vitro. These receptors were collected from a human donor in good health.

This chain uses TRBV6-6 with TRBJ2-2; no reliable D call. Per germline, CDR1 MNHNY and CDR2 SVGAGI (reference sequence). The CDR3 runs 14 residues. Trimming removed 5 bases from V and 1 base from J, with 8 bases in between. This CDR3 reads CASSNPGNTGELFF. The CDR3 DNA sequence: TGTGCCAGCAGTAATCCAGGGAACACCGGGGAGCTGTTTTTT.

The J gene is TRBJ2-3, the V gene TRBV5-1; TRBD2 matches at 11 bases. Losses at the gene ends were 3 bases for V and 6 bases for J; bases not matched to a gene: 3. This CDR3 region has 14 residues. Germline values: CDR1 SGHRS, CDR2 YFSETQ. The CDR3 DNA follows: TGCGCCAGCAGCTATAGCGGGAGGGAGGATACGCAGTATTTT. Translated: CASSYSGREDTQYF. The entire variable domain, with the rest obtained from reference TRBV5-1 and TRBJ2-3, is as follows: KAGVTQTPRYLIKTRGQQVTLSCSPISGHRSVSWYQQTPGQGLQFLFEYFSETQRNKGNFPGRFSGRQFSNSRSEMNVSTLELGDSALYLCASSYSGREDTQYFGPGTRLTVL.

The gene calls are TRBV4-1 and TRBJ1-3; weak D call: TRBD1 (6 bases). V was clipped by 4 bases and J by 5 bases, with 18 bases between them. The CDR3 extends over 16 amino acids. CDR1 MGHRA and CDR2 YSYEKL come from the germline V gene. CDR3 sequence: CASSPWGAGVRNTIYF. CDR3 nucleotides: TGCGCCAGCAGCCCCTGGGGGGCCGGGGTTCGAAACACCATATATTTT.

CDR3 in amino acids: CASSYSGRVVLETQYF. As DNA, the CDR3 is TGTGCCAGCAGTTACTCGGGCAGGGTTGTTCTAGAGACCCAGTACTTC. This chain links TRBV6-6 with TRBJ2-5; D might be TRBD1 (5 bases). This CDR3 spans 16 amino acids. In germline, CDR1 is MNHNY, CDR2 SVGAGI (reference sequence). V lost 0 bases and J lost 4, with 15 bases in between.

V usage is TRBV25-1 and J usage is TRBJ2-5; D is tentatively TRBD1 or TRBD2 (6 bases each). This CDR3 spans 15 amino acids. Germline V gives CDR1 MGHDK, CDR2 SYGVNS. The V end was cut by 3 bases, the J end by 5 bases, with 16 bases between. CDR3 residues: CASSDPGQGRETQYF. The CDR3 region has the DNA TGTGCCAGCAGTGATCCGGGGCAGGGGAGGGAGACCCAGTACTTC.

The CDR3 DNA reads TGTGCTAGTGGTTTGAGCTATGGCTACACCTTC. Protein: CASGLSYGYTF. The rearrangement uses TRBV12-5 and TRBJ1-2; D is undetermined. The CDR3 length is 11 residues. Trimming removed 2 bases at V and 4 bases at J, with 2 bases between. CDR1 LGHNT and CDR2 FRNRAP come from the germline V gene.

This clone was seen a single time. The V and J genes are TRBV6-2 or TRBV6-3 and TRBJ2-7; D is unresolved. Germline V gene data show CDR1 as MNHEY and CDR2 as SVGEGT. The CDR3 sequence is 19 residues long. Between the trimmed V and J ends, which lost 4 bases and 4 bases, there was a span of 29 bases. The CDR3 loop is CASSSAWPRGQLTSYEQYF. For the CDR3, the DNA is TGTGCCAGCAGTTCAGCGTGGCCCCGCGGTCAGCTAACCTCTTACGAGCAGTACTTC.

This clone has a single count. The chain uses TRBV27 and TRBJ2-4; D possibly matches TRBD1 or TRBD2 (6 bases each). The CDR3 spans 16 residues. CDR1 MNHEY and CDR2 SMNVEV come from the germline V gene (reference sequence). V was shortened by 7 bases and J by 6 bases, with 22 bases between the two germline ends. This CDR3 is CASKVRGRELGNIQYF. The CDR3 nucleotides are TGTGCCAGCAAGGTCAGGGGACGGGAGCTCGGAAACATTCAGTACTTC.

The chain couples TRBV4-3 to TRBJ2-7; D may match TRBD1 or TRBD2 (5 bases each). V lost 3 bases and J 7 bases, leaving 13 bases between the germline ends. This CDR3 is built from 13 residues. Looked up from germline, CDR1 is LGHNA and CDR2 is YSLEER. The CDR3 DNA follows: TGCGCCAGCAGCCAGGAGACTTGGGGGGAGCAGTACTTC. Protein: CASSQETWGEQYF.

The V call is TRBV19, the J call TRBJ1-1; TRBD1 is a possible D gene (5 bases). Germline loops: CDR1 LNHDA, CDR2 SQIVND (reference sequence). This CDR3 has 12 residues. The CDR3 reads CASGESNTEAFF. The CDR3 DNA follows: TGTGCATCGGGGGAATCGAACACTGAAGCTTTCTTT.

J is TRBJ2-7 and V is TRBV13; 12 nucleotides align to TRBD2. The germline V gene has CDR1 PRHDT and CDR2 FYEKMQ (reference sequence). This CDR3 spans 16 amino acids. V shed 4 bases and J 6 bases; nucleotides not matched to a gene: 10. As DNA, the CDR3 is TGTGCCAGCAGCTCCCGGACTAGCGGGGCTCCCTTCGAGCAGTACTTC. It is translated as CASSSRTSGAPFEQYF. Using reference TRBV13 and TRBJ2-7 for the parts outside the CDR3, the full variable domain is AAGVIQSPRHLIKEKRETATLKCYPIPRHDTVYWYQQGPGQDPQFLISFYEKMQSDKGSIPDRFSAQQFSDYHSELNMSSLELGDSALYFCASSSRTSGAPFEQYFGPGTRLTVT.

The chain carries TRBV10-3 and TRBJ1-6; 8 bases map to TRBD1. Germline CDR1 is ENHRY and CDR2 is SYGVKD. With 6 bases clipped from V and 6 bases from J, the junction kept 7 bases outside the gene matches. The CDR3 totals 15 residues. CDR3 nucleotides: TGTGCCATCAGCCTCACAGGGGGGAGTAATTCACCCCTCCACTTT. Its translation: CAISLTGGSNSPLHF.

This chain connects TRBV9 to TRBJ1-1; TRBD1 matches 12 bases. V was pared by 3 bases and J by 4 bases, with 10 bases of the junction left unmatched. The CDR3 has 17 amino acids. Germline V gives CDR1 SGDLS, CDR2 YYNGEE. The CDR3 sequence is CASSGDRGHPLGTEAFF. CDR3 bases: TGTGCCAGCAGCGGGGACAGGGGGCACCCCCTGGGCACTGAAGCTTTCTTT.

The V and J genes are TRBV4-3 and TRBJ1-1; unclear D gene. V lost 1 base and J 9 bases, leaving 9 bases between the germline ends. The CDR3 totals 12 residues. Germline V gene sequence: CDR1 LGHNA, CDR2 YSLEER. The CDR3: CASSQVNGKAFF. The CDR3 bases are TGCGCCAGCAGCCAAGTGAATGGGAAAGCTTTCTTT.

The chain is built from TRBV5-4 and TRBJ2-5, with D unclear. There are 14 residues in the CDR3. V was shortened by 2 bases and J by 3 bases, with 11 bases between the two germline ends. CDR1 is SGHNT and CDR2 is YYREEE in the germline V gene (reference sequence). The CDR3: CASSLIRDEETQYF. The CDR3 bases are TGTGCCAGCAGCTTAATAAGGGATGAAGAGACCCAGTACTTC.

V usage is TRBV18 and J usage is TRBJ2-7, with 8 bases fitting TRBD1. V shed 6 bases and J 0 bases; nucleotides not matched to a gene: 7. CDR3 length: 15 residues. The germline V gene encodes CDR1 KGHSH and CDR2 LQKENI. The DNA of the CDR3 is TGTGCCAGCTCGCGAACAGGGGGAAGCTCCTACGAGCAGTACTTC. Protein: CASSRTGGSSYEQYF.

This rearrangement joins TRBV7-8 to TRBJ2-5, with D perhaps being TRBD1 or TRBD2 (5 bases each). V lost 3 bases and J 5 bases, leaving 13 bases between the germline ends. The germline gives CDR1 SGHVS, CDR2 FQNEAQ. The CDR3 length is 14 residues. This CDR3 is CASSLGRARETQYF. CDR3 DNA: TGTGCCAGCAGCTTGGGACGGGCTCGGGAGACCCAGTACTTC.

This clone was counted once. This chain uses TRBV7-3 with TRBJ2-1; D is possibly TRBD2 (5 bases). The V and J ends lost 5 bases and 5 bases respectively, with 16 bases between them. This CDR3 comprises 15 residues. Germline values: CDR1 SGHTA, CDR2 FQGTGA. The CDR3 sequence is CASSTGEGWDNEQFF. CDR3 in DNA: TGTGCCAGCAGCACGGGCGAGGGCTGGGACAATGAGCAGTTCTTC.

This clone was seen more than once but under ten times. The chain combines TRBV5-1 with TRBJ2-2; tentative D call: TRBD1 (6 bases). This CDR3 contains 16 residues. Germline V gives CDR1 SGHRS, CDR2 YFSETQ. V gave up 0 bases and J gave up 1 base, with 10 bases separating them. The DNA of the CDR3 is TGCGCCAGCAGCTTGGCCGGGACATTGAACACCGGGGAGCTGTTTTTT. It yields the protein CASSLAGTLNTGELFF.

The V call is TRBV19, the J call TRBJ2-1; tentatively, D is TRBD1 or TRBD2 (5 bases each). Per the germline V gene, CDR1 is LNHDA and CDR2 is SQIVND (reference sequence). V lost 3 bases, J lost 6 bases, and 9 bases lay in between. The CDR3 covers 13 residues. CDR3 loop: CASSIGAVNEQFF. CDR3 sequence (DNA): TGTGCCAGTAGTATCGGGGCGGTCAATGAGCAGTTCTTC. The full variable domain, in which reference TRBV19 and TRBJ2-1 provide the parts outside the CDR3, is DGGITQSPKYLFRKEGQNVTLSCEQNLNHDAMYWYRQDPGQGLRLIYYSQIVNDFQKGDIAEGYSVSREKKESFPLTVTSAQKNPTAFYLCASSIGAVNEQFFGPGTRLTVL.

The count of this clone is one. This sequence joins TRBV5-1 and TRBJ2-3; no firm D call. This CDR3 spans 13 amino acids. From germline, CDR1 is SGHRS and CDR2 YFSETQ. V lost 5 bases and J 2 bases, leaving 9 bases between the germline ends. For the CDR3, the DNA is TGCGCCAGCAGGAGGCTGCACACAGATACGCAGTATTTT. Translated, it gives CASRRLHTDTQYF.